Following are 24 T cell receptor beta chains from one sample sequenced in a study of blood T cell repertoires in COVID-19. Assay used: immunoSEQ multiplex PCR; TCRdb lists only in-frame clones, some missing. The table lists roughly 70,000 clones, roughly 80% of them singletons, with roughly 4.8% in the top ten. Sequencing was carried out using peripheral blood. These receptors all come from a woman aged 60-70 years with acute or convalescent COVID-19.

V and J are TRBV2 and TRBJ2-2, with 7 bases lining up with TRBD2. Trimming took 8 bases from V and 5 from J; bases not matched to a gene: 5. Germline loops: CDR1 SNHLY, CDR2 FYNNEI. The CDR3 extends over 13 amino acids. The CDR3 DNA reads TGTGCCAGCGGTTGGGGGGGAACCGGGGAGCTGTTTTTT. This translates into CASGWGGTGELFF. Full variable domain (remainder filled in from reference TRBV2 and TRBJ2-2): EPEVTQTPSHQVTQMGQEVILRCVPISNHLYFYWYRQILGQKVEFLVSFYNNEISEKSEIFDDQFSVERPDGSNFTLKIRSTKLEDSAMYFCASGWGGTGELFFGEGSRLTVL.

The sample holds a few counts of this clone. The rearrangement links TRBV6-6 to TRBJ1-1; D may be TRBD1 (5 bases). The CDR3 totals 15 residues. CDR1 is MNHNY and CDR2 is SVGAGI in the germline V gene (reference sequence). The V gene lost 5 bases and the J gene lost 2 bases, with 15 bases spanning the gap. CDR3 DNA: TGTGCCAGCAGTCCCCGTCTGGGGGGTAACACTGAAGCTTTCTTT. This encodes CASSPRLGGNTEAFF.

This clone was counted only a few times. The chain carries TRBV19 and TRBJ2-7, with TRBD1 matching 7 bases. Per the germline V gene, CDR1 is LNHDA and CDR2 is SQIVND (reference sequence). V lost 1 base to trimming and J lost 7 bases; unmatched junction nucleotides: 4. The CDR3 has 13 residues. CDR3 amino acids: CASSIGQGKEQYF. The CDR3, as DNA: TGTGCCAGTAGTATAGGACAGGGAAAGGAGCAGTACTTC.

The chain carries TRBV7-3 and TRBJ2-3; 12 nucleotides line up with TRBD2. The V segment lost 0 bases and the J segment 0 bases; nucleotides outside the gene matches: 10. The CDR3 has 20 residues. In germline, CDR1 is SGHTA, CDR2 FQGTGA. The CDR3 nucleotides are TGTGCCAGCAGCTTAACTCCGAGGGCTAGCGGGGGGGCTAGCACAGATACGCAGTATTTT. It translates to CASSLTPRASGGASTDTQYF.

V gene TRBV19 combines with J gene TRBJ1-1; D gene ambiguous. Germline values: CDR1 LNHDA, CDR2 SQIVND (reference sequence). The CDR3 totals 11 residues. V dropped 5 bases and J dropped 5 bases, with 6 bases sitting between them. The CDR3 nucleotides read TGTGCCAGTAGTGCGGGGACTGAAGCTTTCTTT. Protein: CASSAGTEAFF.

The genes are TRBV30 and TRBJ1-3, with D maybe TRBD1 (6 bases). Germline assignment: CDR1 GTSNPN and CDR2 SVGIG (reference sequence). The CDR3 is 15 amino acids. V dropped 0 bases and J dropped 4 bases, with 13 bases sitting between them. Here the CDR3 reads CAWSVSLTGGNTIYF. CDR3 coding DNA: TGTGCCTGGAGTGTATCCCTAACAGGGGGAAACACCATATATTTT.

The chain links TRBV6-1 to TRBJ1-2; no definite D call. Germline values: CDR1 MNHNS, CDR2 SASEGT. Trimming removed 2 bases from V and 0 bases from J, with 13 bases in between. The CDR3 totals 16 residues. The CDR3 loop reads CASSERGQPSNYGYTF. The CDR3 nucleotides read TGTGCCAGCAGTGAACGGGGTCAGCCATCTAACTATGGCTACACCTTC.

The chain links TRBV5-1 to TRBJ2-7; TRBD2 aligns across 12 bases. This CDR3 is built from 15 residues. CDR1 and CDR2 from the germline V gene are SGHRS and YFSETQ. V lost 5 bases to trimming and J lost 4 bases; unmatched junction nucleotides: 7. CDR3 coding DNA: TGCGCCAGCAGTCCTAGCGGGGGGGCTGGTTACGAGCAGTACTTC. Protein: CASSPSGGAGYEQYF.

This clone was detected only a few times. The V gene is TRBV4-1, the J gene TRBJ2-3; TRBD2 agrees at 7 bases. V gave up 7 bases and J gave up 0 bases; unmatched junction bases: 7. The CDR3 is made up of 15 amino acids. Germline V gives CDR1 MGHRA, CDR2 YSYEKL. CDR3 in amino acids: CASKLASGSTDTQYF. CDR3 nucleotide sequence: TGCGCCAGCAAATTGGCTAGCGGTAGCACAGATACGCAGTATTTT.

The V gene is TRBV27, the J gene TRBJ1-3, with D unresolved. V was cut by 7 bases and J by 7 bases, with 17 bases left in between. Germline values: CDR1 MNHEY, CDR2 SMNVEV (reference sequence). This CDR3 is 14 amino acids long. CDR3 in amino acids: CASKVQEGANTIYF. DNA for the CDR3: TGTGCCAGCAAAGTTCAGGAGGGTGCGAACACCATATATTTT.

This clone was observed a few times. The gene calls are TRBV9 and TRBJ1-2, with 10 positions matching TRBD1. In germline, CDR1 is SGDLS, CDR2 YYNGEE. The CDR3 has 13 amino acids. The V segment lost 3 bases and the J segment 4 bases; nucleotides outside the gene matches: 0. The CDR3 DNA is TGTGCCAGCAGCGGGACAGGGGGCTATGGCTACACCTTC. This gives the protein CASSGTGGYGYTF.

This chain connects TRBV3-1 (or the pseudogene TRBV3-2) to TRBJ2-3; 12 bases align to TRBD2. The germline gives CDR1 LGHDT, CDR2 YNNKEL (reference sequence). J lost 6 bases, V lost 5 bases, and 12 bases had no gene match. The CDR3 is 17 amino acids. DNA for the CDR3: TGTGCCAGCAGCGACCGGACTAGCGGGGTCCGTGCGGATACGCAGTATTTT. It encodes CASSDRTSGVRADTQYF.

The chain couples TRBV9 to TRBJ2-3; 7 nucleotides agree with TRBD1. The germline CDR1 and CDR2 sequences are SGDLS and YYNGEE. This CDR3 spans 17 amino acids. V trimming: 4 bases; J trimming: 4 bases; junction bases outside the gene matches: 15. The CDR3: CASSPQRARGRSDTQYF. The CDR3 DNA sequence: TGTGCCAGCAGCCCTCAAAGGGCGAGGGGGCGGTCAGATACGCAGTATTTT.

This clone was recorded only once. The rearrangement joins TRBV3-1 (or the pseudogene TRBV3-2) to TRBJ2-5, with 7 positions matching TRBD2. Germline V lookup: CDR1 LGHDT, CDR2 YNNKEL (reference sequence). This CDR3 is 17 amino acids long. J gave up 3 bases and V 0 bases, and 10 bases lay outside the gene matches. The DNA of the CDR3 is TGTGCCAGCAGCCAAGATTGGTCAGGGACTACCAAAGAGACCCAGTACTTC. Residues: CASSQDWSGTTKETQYF.

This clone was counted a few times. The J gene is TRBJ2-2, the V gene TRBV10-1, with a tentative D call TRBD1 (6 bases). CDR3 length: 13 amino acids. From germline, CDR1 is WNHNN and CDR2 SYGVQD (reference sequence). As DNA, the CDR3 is TGCGCTCAGGGGACACGTAACACCGGGGAGCTGTTTTTT. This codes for CAQGTRNTGELFF.

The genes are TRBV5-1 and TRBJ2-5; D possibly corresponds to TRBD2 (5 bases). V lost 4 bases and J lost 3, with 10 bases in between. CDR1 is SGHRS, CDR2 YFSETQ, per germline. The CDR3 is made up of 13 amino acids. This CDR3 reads CASSPLAEETQYF. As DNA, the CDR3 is TGCGCCAGCAGCCCTCTAGCTGAAGAGACCCAGTACTTC.

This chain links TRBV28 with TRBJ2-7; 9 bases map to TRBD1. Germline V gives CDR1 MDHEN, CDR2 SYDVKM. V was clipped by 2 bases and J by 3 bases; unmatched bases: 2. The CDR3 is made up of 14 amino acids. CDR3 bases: TGTGCCAGCAGTTTACGGGGACAGGGCTACGAGCAGTACTTC. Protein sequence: CASSLRGQGYEQYF.

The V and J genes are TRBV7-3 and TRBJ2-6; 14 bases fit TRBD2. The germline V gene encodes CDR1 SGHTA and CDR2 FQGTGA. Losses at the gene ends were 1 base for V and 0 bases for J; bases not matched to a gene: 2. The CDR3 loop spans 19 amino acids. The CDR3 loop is CASSLRGLAGVSGANVLTF. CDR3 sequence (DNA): TGTGCCAGCAGCTTAAGGGGACTAGCGGGGGTCTCTGGGGCCAACGTCCTGACTTTC.

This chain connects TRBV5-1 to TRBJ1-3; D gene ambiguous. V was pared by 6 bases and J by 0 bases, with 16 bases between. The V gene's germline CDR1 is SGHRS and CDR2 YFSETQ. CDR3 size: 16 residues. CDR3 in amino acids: CASNPGGSNSGNTIYF. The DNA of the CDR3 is TGCGCCAGCAACCCGGGTGGGTCAAACTCTGGAAACACCATATATTTT.

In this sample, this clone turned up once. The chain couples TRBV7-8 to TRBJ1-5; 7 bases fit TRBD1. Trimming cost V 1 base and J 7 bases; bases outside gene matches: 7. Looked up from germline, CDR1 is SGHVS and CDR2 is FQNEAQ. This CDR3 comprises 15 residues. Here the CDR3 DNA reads TGTGCCAGCAGCTTAGGGGACAGCCAAATGCAGCCCCAGCATTTT. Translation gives CASSLGDSQMQPQHF.

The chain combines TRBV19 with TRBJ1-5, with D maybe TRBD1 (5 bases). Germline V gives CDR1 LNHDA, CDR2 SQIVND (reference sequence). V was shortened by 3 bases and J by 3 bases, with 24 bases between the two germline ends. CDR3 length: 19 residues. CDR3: CASSIRPLSRERANQPQHF. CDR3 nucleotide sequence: TGTGCCAGTAGTATCCGACCTTTATCCAGGGAAAGGGCCAATCAGCCCCAGCATTTT.

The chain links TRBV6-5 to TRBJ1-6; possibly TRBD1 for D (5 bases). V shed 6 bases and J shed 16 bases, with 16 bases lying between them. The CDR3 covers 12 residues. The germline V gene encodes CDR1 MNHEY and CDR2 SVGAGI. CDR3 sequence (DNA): TGTGCCAGCAGAGAGGGAGGGGTACCACTCCACTTT. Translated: CASREGGVPLHF.

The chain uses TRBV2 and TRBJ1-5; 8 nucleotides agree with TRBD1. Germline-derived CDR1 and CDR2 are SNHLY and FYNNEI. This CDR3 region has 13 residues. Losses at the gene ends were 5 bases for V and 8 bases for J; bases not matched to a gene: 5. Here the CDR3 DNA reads TGTGCCAGCAGTTCAGGGGGCTCGAAGCCCCAGCATTTT. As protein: CASSSGGSKPQHF.

The CDR3 region has the DNA TGTGCCAGTAGTTACGCCCCTTTCAGCCCCCGACTAAACACCGGGGAGCTGTTTTTT. Translating gives CASSYAPFSPRLNTGELFF. The rearrangement links TRBV19 to TRBJ2-2, with a possible D match to TRBD2 (5 bases). The germline gives CDR1 LNHDA, CDR2 SQIVND (reference sequence). The CDR3 extends over 19 amino acids. V dropped 5 bases and J dropped 2 bases, with 24 bases sitting between them.